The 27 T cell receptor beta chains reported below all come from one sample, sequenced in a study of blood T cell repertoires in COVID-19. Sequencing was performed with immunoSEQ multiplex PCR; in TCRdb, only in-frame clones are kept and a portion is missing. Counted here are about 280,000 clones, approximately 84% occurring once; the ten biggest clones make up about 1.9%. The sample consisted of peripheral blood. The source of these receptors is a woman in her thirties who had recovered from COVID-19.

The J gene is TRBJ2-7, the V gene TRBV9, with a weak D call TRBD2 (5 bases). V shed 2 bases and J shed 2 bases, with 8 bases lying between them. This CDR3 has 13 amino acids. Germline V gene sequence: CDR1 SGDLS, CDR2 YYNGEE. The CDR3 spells CASSVGETYEQYF. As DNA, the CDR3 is TGTGCCAGCAGCGTCGGGGAGACCTACGAGCAGTACTTC.

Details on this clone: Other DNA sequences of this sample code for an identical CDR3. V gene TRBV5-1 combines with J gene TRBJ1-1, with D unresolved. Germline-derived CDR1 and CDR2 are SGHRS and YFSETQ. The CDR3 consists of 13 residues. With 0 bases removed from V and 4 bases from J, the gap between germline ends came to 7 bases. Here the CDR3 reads CASSLDRGTEAFF. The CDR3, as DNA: TGCGCCAGCAGCTTGGATAGAGGCACTGAAGCTTTCTTT. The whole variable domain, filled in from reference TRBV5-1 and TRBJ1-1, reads KAGVTQTPRYLIKTRGQQVTLSCSPISGHRSVSWYQQTPGQGLQFLFEYFSETQRNKGNFPGRFSGRQFSNSRSEMNVSTLELGDSALYLCASSLDRGTEAFFGQGTRLTVV.

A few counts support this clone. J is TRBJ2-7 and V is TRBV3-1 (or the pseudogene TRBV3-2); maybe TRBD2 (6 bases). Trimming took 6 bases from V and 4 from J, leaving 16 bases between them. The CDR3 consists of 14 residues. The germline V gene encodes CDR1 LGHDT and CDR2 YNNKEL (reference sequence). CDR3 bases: TGTGCCAGCAGTTACGGGGGTCGGATGTACGAGCAGTACTTC. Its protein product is CASSYGGRMYEQYF.

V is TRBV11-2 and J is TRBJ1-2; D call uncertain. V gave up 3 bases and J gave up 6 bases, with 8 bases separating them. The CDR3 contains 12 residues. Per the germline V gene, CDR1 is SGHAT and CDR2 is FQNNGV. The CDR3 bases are TGTGCCAGCAGCTTCTGGACTGATGGCTACACCTTC. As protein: CASSFWTDGYTF.

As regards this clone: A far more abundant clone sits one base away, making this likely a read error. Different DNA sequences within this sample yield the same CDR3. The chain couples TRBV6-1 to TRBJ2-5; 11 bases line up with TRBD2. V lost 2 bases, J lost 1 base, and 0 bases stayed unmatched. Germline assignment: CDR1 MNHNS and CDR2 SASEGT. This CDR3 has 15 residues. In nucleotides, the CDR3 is TGTGCCAGCAGTGAACTAGCGGGGGGCCAAGAGACCCAGTACTTC. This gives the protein CASSELAGGQETQYF.

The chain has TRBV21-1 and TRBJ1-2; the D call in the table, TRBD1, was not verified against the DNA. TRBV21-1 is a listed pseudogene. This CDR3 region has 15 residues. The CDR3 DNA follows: TGTGCCAGCTTGGGACAGCTTCGTCATAACTATGGCTACACCTTC. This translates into CASLGQLRHNYGYTF.

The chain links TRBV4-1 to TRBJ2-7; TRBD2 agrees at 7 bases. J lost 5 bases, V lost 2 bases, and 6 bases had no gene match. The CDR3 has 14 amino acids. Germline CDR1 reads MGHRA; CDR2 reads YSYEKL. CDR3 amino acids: CASSQWTSFDEQYF. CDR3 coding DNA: TGCGCCAGCAGCCAATGGACTAGTTTCGACGAGCAGTACTTC.

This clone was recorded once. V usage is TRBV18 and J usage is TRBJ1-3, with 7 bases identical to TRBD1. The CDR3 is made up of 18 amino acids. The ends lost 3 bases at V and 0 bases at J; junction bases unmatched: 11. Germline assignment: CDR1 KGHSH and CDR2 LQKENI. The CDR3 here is CASSPLPRGPNSGNTIYF. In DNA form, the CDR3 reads TGTGCCAGCTCACCCCTGCCTAGGGGGCCAAACTCTGGAAACACCATATATTTT.

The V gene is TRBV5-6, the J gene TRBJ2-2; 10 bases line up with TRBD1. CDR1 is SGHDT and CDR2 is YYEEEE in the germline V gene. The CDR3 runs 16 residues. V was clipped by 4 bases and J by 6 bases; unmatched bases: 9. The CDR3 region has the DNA TGTGCCAGCAGCCCCGGGACAGGGGCCGGATCCGGGGAGCTGTTTTTT. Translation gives CASSPGTGAGSGELFF.

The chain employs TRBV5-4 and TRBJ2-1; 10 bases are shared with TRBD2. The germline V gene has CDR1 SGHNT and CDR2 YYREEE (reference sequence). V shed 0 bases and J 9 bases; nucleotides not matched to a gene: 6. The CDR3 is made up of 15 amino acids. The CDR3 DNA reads TGTGCCAGCAGCTTGGCTCTAGCGGGGGTCGGTGAGCAGTTCTTC. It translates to CASSLALAGVGEQFF.

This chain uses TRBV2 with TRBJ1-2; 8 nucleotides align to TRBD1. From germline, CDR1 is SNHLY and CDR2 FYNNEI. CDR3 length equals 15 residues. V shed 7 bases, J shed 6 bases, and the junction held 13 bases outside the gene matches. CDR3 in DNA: TGTGCCAGCAAAATAGCCCGGACAGGGATGAATGGCTACACCTTC. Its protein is CASKIARTGMNGYTF.

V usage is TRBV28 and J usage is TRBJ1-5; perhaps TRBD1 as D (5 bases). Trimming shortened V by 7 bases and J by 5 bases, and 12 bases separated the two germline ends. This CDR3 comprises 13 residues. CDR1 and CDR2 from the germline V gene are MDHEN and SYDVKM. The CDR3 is CASTSDKYQPQHF. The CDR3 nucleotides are TGTGCCAGCACCTCGGACAAGTATCAGCCCCAGCATTTT.

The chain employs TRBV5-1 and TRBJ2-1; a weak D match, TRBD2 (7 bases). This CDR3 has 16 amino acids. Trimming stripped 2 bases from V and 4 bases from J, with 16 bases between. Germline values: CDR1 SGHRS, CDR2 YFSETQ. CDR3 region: CASSFGGAGAYNEQFF. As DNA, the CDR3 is TGCGCCAGCAGCTTCGGTGGGGCGGGGGCTTACAATGAGCAGTTCTTC. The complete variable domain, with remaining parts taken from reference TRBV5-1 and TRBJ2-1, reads KAGVTQTPRYLIKTRGQQVTLSCSPISGHRSVSWYQQTPGQGLQFLFEYFSETQRNKGNFPGRFSGRQFSNSRSEMNVSTLELGDSALYLCASSFGGAGAYNEQFFGPGTRLTVL.

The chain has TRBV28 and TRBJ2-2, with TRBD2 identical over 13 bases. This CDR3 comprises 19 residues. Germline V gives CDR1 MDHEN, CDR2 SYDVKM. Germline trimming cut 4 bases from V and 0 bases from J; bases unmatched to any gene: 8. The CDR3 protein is CASSSTGLAGNANTGELFF. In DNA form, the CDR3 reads TGTGCCAGCAGTTCTACGGGACTAGCGGGAAATGCGAACACCGGGGAGCTGTTTTTT.

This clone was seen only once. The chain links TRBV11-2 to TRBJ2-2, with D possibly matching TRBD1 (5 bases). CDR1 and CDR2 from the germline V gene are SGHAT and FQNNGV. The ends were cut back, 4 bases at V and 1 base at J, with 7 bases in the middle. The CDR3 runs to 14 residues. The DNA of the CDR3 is TGTGCCAGCAGCTGGGGCAAGAACACCGGGGAGCTGTTTTTT. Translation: CASSWGKNTGELFF.

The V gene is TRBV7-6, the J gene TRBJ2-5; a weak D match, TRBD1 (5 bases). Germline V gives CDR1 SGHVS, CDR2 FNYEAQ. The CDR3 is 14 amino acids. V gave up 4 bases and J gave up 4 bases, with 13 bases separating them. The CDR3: CASSYPARGETQYF. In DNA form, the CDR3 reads TGTGCCAGCAGCTACCCGGCAAGGGGAGAGACCCAGTACTTC.

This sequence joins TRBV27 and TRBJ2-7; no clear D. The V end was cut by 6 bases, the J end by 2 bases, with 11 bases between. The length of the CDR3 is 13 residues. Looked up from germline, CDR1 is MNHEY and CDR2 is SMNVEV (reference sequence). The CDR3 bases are TGTGCCAGCAGCATGACAAATACCTACGAGCAGTACTTC. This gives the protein CASSMTNTYEQYF.

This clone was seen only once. The CDR3 bases are TGTGCCAGCAGCTTACACACTAACTATGGCTACACCTTC. This gives the protein CASSLHTNYGYTF. The chain links TRBV12-3 or TRBV12-4 to TRBJ1-2; no definite D call. CDR3 length equals 13 residues. V lost 6 bases and J 0 bases, leaving 8 bases between the germline ends.

The CDR3, as DNA: TGTGCCAGCAGCCAACTGGACTTTCCGAATAACAATGAGCAGTTCTTC. Its protein is CASSQLDFPNNNEQFF. The J gene is TRBJ2-1, the V gene TRBV27, with D tentatively TRBD2 (5 bases). V lost 6 bases and J lost 5, with 20 bases in between. This CDR3 region has 16 residues. Germline-derived CDR1 and CDR2 are MNHEY and SMNVEV (reference sequence).

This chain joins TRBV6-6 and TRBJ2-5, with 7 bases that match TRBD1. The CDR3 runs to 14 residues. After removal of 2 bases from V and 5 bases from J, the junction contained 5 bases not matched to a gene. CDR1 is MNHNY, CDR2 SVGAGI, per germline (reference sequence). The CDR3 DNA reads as TGTGCCAGCAGTTACCGGACAGGTTGGGAGACCCAGTACTTC. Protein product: CASSYRTGWETQYF.

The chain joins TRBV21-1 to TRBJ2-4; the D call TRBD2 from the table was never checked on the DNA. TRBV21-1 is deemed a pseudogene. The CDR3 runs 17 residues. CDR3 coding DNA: TGTGCCAGCAGCAAAATGGGAGGGAACCTCGCGGGGGACATTCAGTACTTC. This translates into CASSKMGGNLAGDIQYF.

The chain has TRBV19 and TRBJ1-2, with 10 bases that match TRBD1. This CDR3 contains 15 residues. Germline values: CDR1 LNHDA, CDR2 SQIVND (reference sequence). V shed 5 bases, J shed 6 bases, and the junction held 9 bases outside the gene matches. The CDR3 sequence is CASSSSDRGLHGYTF. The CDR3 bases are TGTGCCAGTAGTTCCTCCGACAGGGGGCTACATGGCTACACCTTC.

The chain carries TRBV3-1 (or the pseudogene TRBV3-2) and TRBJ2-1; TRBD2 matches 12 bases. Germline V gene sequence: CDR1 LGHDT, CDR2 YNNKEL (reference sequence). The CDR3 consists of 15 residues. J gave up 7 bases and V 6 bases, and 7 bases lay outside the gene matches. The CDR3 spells CASSLRTSGTNEQFF. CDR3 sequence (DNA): TGTGCCAGCAGTCTTCGGACTAGCGGGACAAATGAGCAGTTCTTC.

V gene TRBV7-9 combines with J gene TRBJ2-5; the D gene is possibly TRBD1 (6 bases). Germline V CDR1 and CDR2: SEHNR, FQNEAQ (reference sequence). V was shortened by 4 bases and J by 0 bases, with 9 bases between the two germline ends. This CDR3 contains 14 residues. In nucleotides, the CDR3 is TGTGCCAGCAGCTCCCGGACAGACCAAGAGACCCAGTACTTC. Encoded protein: CASSSRTDQETQYF. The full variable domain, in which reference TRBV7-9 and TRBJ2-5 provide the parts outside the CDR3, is DTGVSQNPRHKITKRGQNVTFRCDPISEHNRLYWYRQTLGQGPEFLTYFQNEAQLEKSRLLSDRFSAERPKGSFSTLEIQRTEQGDSAMYLCASSSRTDQETQYFGPGTRLLVL.

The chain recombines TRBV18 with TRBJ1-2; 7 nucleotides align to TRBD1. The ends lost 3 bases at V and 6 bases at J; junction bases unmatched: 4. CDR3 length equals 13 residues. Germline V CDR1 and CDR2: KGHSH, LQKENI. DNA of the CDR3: TGTGCCAGCTCACCTGGACAGGATGATGGCTACACCTTC. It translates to CASSPGQDDGYTF.

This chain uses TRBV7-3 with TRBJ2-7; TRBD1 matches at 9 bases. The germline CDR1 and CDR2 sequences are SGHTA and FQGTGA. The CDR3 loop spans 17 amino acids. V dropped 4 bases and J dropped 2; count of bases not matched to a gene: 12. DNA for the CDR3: TGTGCCAGCAGCTCCGGCCCCCGTCGACAGGGGGCCTACGAGCAGTACTTC. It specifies CASSSGPRRQGAYEQYF.

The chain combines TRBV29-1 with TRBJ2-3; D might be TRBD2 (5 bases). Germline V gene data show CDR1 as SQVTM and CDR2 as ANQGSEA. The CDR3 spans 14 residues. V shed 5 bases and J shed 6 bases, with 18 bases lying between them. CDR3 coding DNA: TGCAGCGTTTCTGAGGGCAACTTTCTCGATACGCAGTATTTT. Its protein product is CSVSEGNFLDTQYF.